This T cell receptor beta chain is from a study of T-cell memory formation after mild COVID-19. This clonotype occurred a few times. With constant-segment primers, 5'RACE yielded cDNA libraries of TCR alpha and TCR beta that carried sample barcodes and UMIs. TCRdb reprocessed the 5' RACE reads via MiXCR and lists one record per CDR3 protein. The repertoire has around 120,000 distinct CDR3 sequences, more than 15% of them found once; the top ten carry over 11%. The origin of this receptor is an adult woman who had mild COVID-19 (a few samples of this study predate the infection). Cell type and time point are not known. Sequenced: PBMCs or a T cell subset sorted from them (not recorded which).

Here the CDR3 DNA reads TGTGCCTGGACGAGGAAAGGGCAGGGGGCTTCCGAGCAGTACTTC. Translated: CAWTRKGQGASEQYF. The chain employs TRBV30 and TRBJ2-7; TRBD1 matches 8 bases. This CDR3 spans 15 amino acids. With V trimmed by 4 bases and J by 6 bases, 14 bases remained unmatched. Germline V CDR1 and CDR2: GTSNPN, SVGIG (reference sequence).